The rows below give T cell receptor beta chains drawn from one sample of a study of T cell repertoires in cytomegalovirus infection. MiXCR, applied by TCRdb to the reads, yields one record per CDR3 protein. The sample contains 210,000 or so distinct CDR3 sequences, approximately 7% of which appear only once. Sequenced: PBMCs. The receptors were gathered from a human donor in good health (CMV status not recorded). Some clones in this sample may be carry-over from other donors' samples. CDR3s include the opening cysteine and the closing phenylalanine or tryptophan. A D gene is named only where the DNA matches it firmly. Only part of the rows carry a size: once, few, many, or a class if the clone is expanded.

TRBJ2-2,-,many,15,TRBV4-3,CASSQGYQNTGELFF,TGCGCCAGCAGCCAAGGGTACCAGAACACCGGGGAGCTGTTTTTT
TRBJ1-1,-,many,15,TRBV7-2,CASSTSGGLGTEAFF,TGTGCCAGCAGCACAAGTGGGGGGCTTGGGACTGAAGCTTTCTTT
TRBJ1-2,-,many,15,TRBV28,CASTDNLAPFYGYTF,TGTGCCAGCACCGATAATCTAGCTCCTTTCTATGGCTACACCTTC
TRBJ1-4,-,many,15,TRBV7-9,CASSSRTGAVEKLFF,TGTGCCAGCAGCTCGAGGACGGGGGCTGTTGAAAAACTGTTTTTT
TRBJ2-7,-,many,15,TRBV20-1,CSAQRGQAGSHEQYF,TGCAGTGCCCAGAGGGGCCAGGCAGGCTCCCACGAGCAGTACTTC
TRBJ2-1,-,many,14,TRBV6-2/TRBV6-3,CASSYSSSYNEQFF,TGTGCCAGCAGTTACTCAAGTTCCTACAATGAGCAGTTCTTC
TRBJ1-1,-,-,12,TRBV20-1,CSATTEGGEAFF,TGCAGTGCTACTACAGAGGGAGGTGAAGCTTTCTTT
TRBJ1-2,-,many,15,TRBV7-2,CASSLAAGQYYGYTF,TGTGCCAGCAGCTTAGCTGCAGGGCAGTACTATGGCTACACCTTC
TRBJ1-5,-,many,14,TRBV28,CASSLRQVYQPQHF,TGTGCCAGCAGTTTACGACAGGTTTATCAGCCCCAGCATTTT
TRBJ2-1,TRBD2,few,15,TRBV6-2/TRBV6-3,CASSIAGGPWNEQFF,TGTGCCAGCAGTATAGCGGGGGGGCCGTGGAATGAGCAGTTCTTC
TRBJ1-2,-,many,13,TRBV27,CASSFGGIEGYTF,TGTGCCAGCAGTTTCGGAGGGATAGAAGGCTACACCTTC
TRBJ2-1,-,many,15,TRBV14,CASSQTDNLYNEQFF,TGTGCCAGCAGCCAGACGGACAACCTATACAATGAGCAGTTCTTC
TRBJ2-1,TRBD2,many,18,TRBV5-5,CASSPPPGVAGQTNEQFF,TGTGCCAGCAGCCCCCCACCCGGGGTAGCGGGCCAGACCAATGAGCAGTTCTTC
TRBJ2-7,TRBD2,many,14,TRBV7-2,CASSLNGGADEQYF,TGTGCCAGCAGCTTAAACGGGGGGGCCGACGAGCAGTACTTC
TRBJ2-6,TRBD1,-,17,TRBV27,CASRQGRQGVGANVLTF,TGTGCCAGCAGACAAGGCCGCCAGGGGGTCGGGGCCAACGTCCTGACTTTC
TRBJ2-7,-,many,12,TRBV7-8,CASRLVSSEQYF,TGTGCCAGCAGACTCGTTTCCTCCGAGCAGTACTTC
TRBJ1-1,TRBD1,many,13,TRBV7-3,CASSIGTGGKAFF,TGTGCCAGCAGCATCGGGACAGGGGGGAAAGCTTTCTTT
TRBJ2-6,TRBD1,many,18,TRBV23-1,CASSQSKQGGSGANVLTF,TGCGCCAGCAGTCAATCGAAACAGGGGGGTAGCGGGGCCAACGTCCTGACTTTC
TRBJ2-2,-,many,16,TRBV7-2,CASSRKGLPNTGELFF,TGTGCCAGCAGCAGAAAAGGCCTCCCGAACACCGGGGAGCTGTTTTTT
TRBJ1-1,-,many,13,TRBV6-1,CASSSTRNTEAFF,TGTGCCAGCAGCTCTACGCGGAACACTGAAGCTTTCTTT
TRBJ2-5,-,few,12,TRBV29-1,CSVVSDGGTQYF,TGCAGCGTTGTTTCCGACGGGGGGACCCAGTACTTC
TRBJ2-7,TRBD1,many,19,TRBV7-2,CASSLERGRGLHTRYEQYF,TGTGCCAGCAGCTTAGAACGAGGCAGGGGGCTACATACGAGGTACGAGCAGTACTTC
TRBJ2-1,TRBD1,many,13,TRBV7-2,CASRETGGGEQFF,TGTGCCAGCAGGGAGACAGGGGGCGGTGAGCAGTTCTTC
TRBJ1-3,-,many,17,TRBV7-6,CASSPPGRMDVGNTIYF,TGTGCCAGCAGCCCTCCGGGACGGATGGATGTTGGAAACACCATATATTTT
TRBJ2-1,-,few,16,TRBV14,CASSEGSNPSYNEQFF,TGTGCCAGCAGCGAGGGTTCCAACCCCTCCTACAATGAGCAGTTCTTC
TRBJ2-1,-,few,12,TRBV29-1,CSETSAYNEQFF,TGCAGCGAAACTAGTGCGTACAATGAGCAGTTCTTC
TRBJ1-1,-,many,13,TRBV7-9,CASSDQLNTEAFF,TGTGCCAGCAGCGACCAATTGAACACTGAAGCTTTCTTT
TRBJ2-3,-,many,12,TRBV12-5,CASGREDWPQYF,TGTGCTAGTGGTCGGGAAGATTGGCCGCAGTATTTT
TRBJ2-3,-,many,15,TRBV20-1,CSARDRLGLPDTQYF,TGCAGTGCTAGAGATAGACTAGGCCTGCCAGATACGCAGTATTTT
TRBJ1-1,TRBD1,many,17,TRBV12-3/TRBV12-4,CASSQHGQGELNTEAFF,TGTGCCAGCAGCCAACATGGACAGGGGGAATTGAACACTGAAGCTTTCTTT
TRBJ1-1,-,many,15,TRBV28,CASNEKGGLNTEAFF,TGTGCCAGCAACGAGAAGGGGGGATTGAACACTGAAGCTTTCTTT
TRBJ1-3,-,many,14,TRBV28,CASETGSLGNTIYF,TGTGCCAGCGAAACCGGGTCCTTAGGAAACACCATATATTTT
TRBJ1-2,-,many,14,TRBV28,CASSLEALNYGYTF,TGTGCCAGCAGTTTGGAGGCTCTTAACTATGGCTACACCTTC
TRBJ2-7,TRBD2,many,16,TRBV12-3/TRBV12-4,CASSFRGLAGGYEQYF,TGTGCCAGCAGTTTCCGCGGACTAGCGGGGGGGTACGAGCAGTACTTC
TRBJ2-5,-,few,13,TRBV7-9,CASSYGGEETQYF,TGTGCCAGCAGCTACGGTGGTGAGGAGACCCAGTACTTC
TRBJ2-1,-,many,12,TRBV7-2,CASSSPSRKQFF,TGTGCCAGCAGCTCCCCTTCTAGGAAGCAGTTCTTC
TRBJ1-1,-,few,14,TRBV20-1,CSVPSGGGRTEAFF,TGCAGTGTCCCCTCGGGGGGCGGGCGAACTGAAGCTTTCTTT
TRBJ2-1,TRBD2,-,16,TRBV9,CASSVEGGISYNEQFF,TGTGCCAGCAGCGTAGAGGGAGGGATCTCCTACAATGAGCAGTTCTTC
TRBJ1-2,-,many,15,TRBV7-6,CASSLAHGSNYGYTF,TGTGCCAGCAGCTTAGCGCACGGATCTAACTATGGCTACACCTTC
TRBJ2-5,-,many,13,TRBV27,CASSLRVGETQYF,TGTGCCAGCAGTTTAAGGGTAGGGGAGACCCAGTACTTC
TRBJ2-3,-,many,11,TRBV29-1,CSVGRVDTQYF,TGCAGCGTTGGTCGAGTAGATACGCAGTATTTT
TRBJ1-1,-,many,13,TRBV7-2,CASRRAKNTEAFF,TGTGCCAGCAGGCGAGCTAAGAACACTGAAGCTTTCTTT
TRBJ2-1,TRBD2,many,16,TRBV11-1,CASSPSSGGSYNEQFF,TGTGCCAGCAGCCCCTCTAGCGGGGGTTCCTACAATGAGCAGTTCTTC
TRBJ1-2,-,many,12,TRBV6-2/TRBV6-3,CASSYIGAEETF,TGTGCCAGCAGTTACATCGGTGCGGAAGAGACCTTC
TRBJ1-4,-,many,12,TRBV28,CASSPGWEKLFF,TGTGCCAGCAGCCCAGGATGGGAAAAACTGTTTTTT